The 32 T cell receptor beta chains reported below all come from one sample, sequenced in a study of T cells in localized non-small cell lung cancer. TCRdb's copy holds only in-frame clones and misses some; the assay was immunoSEQ multiplex PCR. In the table there are under 35,000 clones, around 92% of which are singletons. The material was peripheral blood mononuclear cells, obtained before any cancer treatment. The source of these receptors is a woman aged 35 to 70 with stage III lung adenocarcinoma.

The chain links TRBV6-1 to TRBJ2-7; D is undetermined. Germline V gives CDR1 MNHNS, CDR2 SASEGT. V gave up 6 bases and J gave up 3 bases, with 15 bases separating them. CDR3 length: 14 amino acids. CDR3: CASSLVGVNYEQYF. As DNA, the CDR3 is TGTGCCAGCAGCCTCGTCGGAGTTAACTACGAGCAGTACTTC.

The J gene is TRBJ2-5, the V gene TRBV29-1; D is unclear. CDR1 and CDR2 from the germline V gene are SQVTM and ANQGSEA. The V gene lost 3 bases and the J gene lost 1 base, with 9 bases spanning the gap. The CDR3 has 13 residues. The CDR3 here is CSVDLASQETQYF. The CDR3 DNA reads TGCAGCGTTGATCTGGCCAGCCAAGAGACCCAGTACTTC.

The chain has TRBV6-1 and TRBJ1-2; D remains ambiguous. Looked up from germline, CDR1 is MNHNS and CDR2 is SASEGT. Trimming stripped 5 bases from V and 6 bases from J, with 7 bases between. The CDR3 spans 11 residues. The CDR3 region has the DNA TGTGCCAGCAGTTACGGAGATGGCTACACCTTC. Encoded protein: CASSYGDGYTF.

The chain recombines TRBV5-1 with TRBJ1-1; no firm D call. The V end lost 0 bases, the J end lost 1 base, and 7 bases lay between the germline ends. The CDR3 is made up of 14 amino acids. The germline V gene encodes CDR1 SGHRS and CDR2 YFSETQ. The CDR3 DNA sequence: TGCGCCAGCAGCTTGGTACAAGGGAACACTGAAGCTTTCTTT. It specifies CASSLVQGNTEAFF.

The gene calls are TRBV10-3 and TRBJ1-5; D gene ambiguous. Per the germline V gene, CDR1 is ENHRY and CDR2 is SYGVKD. The V end lost 0 bases, the J end lost 0 bases, and 12 bases lay between the germline ends. The CDR3 contains 17 residues. The CDR3 spells CAISESITDTSNQPQHF. For the CDR3, the DNA is TGTGCCATCAGTGAGTCGATTACCGACACTAGCAATCAGCCCCAGCATTTT.

The chain is built from TRBV15 and TRBJ2-1; 9 bases are shared with TRBD2. J was trimmed by 1 base and V by 0 bases; bases with no gene match: 4. Germline CDR1 is LNHNV and CDR2 is YYDKDF (reference sequence). The CDR3 spans 17 residues. CDR3 in DNA: TGTGCCACCAGCAGAGATTTGCTAGCGGGGTCCTACAATGAGCAGTTCTTC. This sequence encodes CATSRDLLAGSYNEQFF.

The chain is built from TRBV10-3 and TRBJ2-5; 15 nucleotides match TRBD2. Germline V gene sequence: CDR1 ENHRY, CDR2 SYGVKD. Trimming removed 2 bases from V and 4 bases from J; junction bases left unmatched: 5. This CDR3 spans 17 amino acids. The CDR3 DNA follows: TGTGCCATCAGTGAGGGACTAGCGGGAGGGCCTCCAGAGACCCAGTACTTC. Its protein is CAISEGLAGGPPETQYF.

This chain joins TRBV18 and TRBJ1-5, with D perhaps matching TRBD1 (6 bases). Germline loops: CDR1 KGHSH, CDR2 LQKENI. The CDR3 has 15 amino acids. Trimming removed 4 bases from V and 3 bases from J, with 13 bases in between. The CDR3 coding sequence is TGTGCCAGCTCACAGGGTGGACAGCTCAATCAGCCCCAGCATTTT. As protein: CASSQGGQLNQPQHF.

This chain connects TRBV18 to TRBJ2-1, with 12 bases identical to TRBD2. CDR1 is KGHSH and CDR2 is LQKENI in the germline V gene. This CDR3 has 16 amino acids. V lost 5 bases and J lost 5; bases outside the gene matches: 7. CDR3 sequence: CASSSRLAGVDNEQFF. As DNA, the CDR3 is TGTGCCAGCTCATCGCGACTAGCGGGGGTAGACAATGAGCAGTTCTTC.

This rearrangement joins TRBV7-9 to TRBJ2-7; D may be TRBD1 (6 bases). V was shortened by 2 bases and J by 7 bases, with 12 bases between the two germline ends. CDR1 is SEHNR, CDR2 FQNEAQ, per germline (reference sequence). The CDR3 has 13 residues. The CDR3 DNA sequence: TGTGCCAGCAGCTTAAACAGGGTTTGGGAGCAGTACTTC. This encodes CASSLNRVWEQYF.

The genes are TRBV5-4 and TRBJ2-7; 15 bases are shared with TRBD2. CDR3 size: 16 residues. Germline values: CDR1 SGHNT, CDR2 YYREEE (reference sequence). Unmatched junction bases numbered 2, after V lost 4 bases and J lost 0 bases. CDR3 amino acids: CASSTGLAGGSYEQYF. CDR3 nucleotide sequence: TGTGCCAGCAGCACGGGACTAGCGGGGGGCTCCTACGAGCAGTACTTC.

The chain uses TRBV28 and TRBJ2-1, with 7 bases that match TRBD2. V shed 1 base and J 6 bases; nucleotides not matched to a gene: 0. This CDR3 is 13 amino acids long. Germline V gene lookup returns CDR1 MDHEN and CDR2 SYDVKM. For the CDR3, the DNA is TGTGCCAGCAGTTTATCGGGAGGCAATGAGCAGTTCTTC. Its translation is CASSLSGGNEQFF.

The genes are TRBV5-3 and TRBJ1-2, with 8 bases fitting TRBD1. TRBV5-3 is sorted into the ORF group, with uncertain function. There are 13 residues in the CDR3. Trimming cost V 8 bases and J 2 bases; bases outside gene matches: 5. The CDR3 DNA reads as TGTGCCAGCAAGACAGGGGAGAACTATGGCTACACCTTC. As protein: CASKTGENYGYTF.

This chain links TRBV6-1 with TRBJ2-4; D may be TRBD1 (6 bases). Trimming took 4 bases from V and 6 from J, leaving 13 bases between them. Germline CDR1 MNHNS, CDR2 SASEGT. The CDR3 contains 14 residues. The CDR3 DNA reads TGTGCCAGCAGTGGGTCCGGGACACCAAACATTCAGTACTTC. It translates to CASSGSGTPNIQYF.

V is TRBV28 and J is TRBJ2-7, with 9 bases lining up with TRBD1. This CDR3 is 15 amino acids long. With 6 bases clipped from V and 6 bases from J, the junction kept 12 bases outside the gene matches. CDR1 and CDR2 (germline): MDHEN, SYDVKM. The chain's CDR3 is CASSPTGTGRREQYF. CDR3 DNA: TGTGCCAGCAGCCCTACCGGGACAGGGAGGCGCGAGCAGTACTTC.

V gene TRBV5-5 combines with J gene TRBJ2-7, with D possibly being TRBD1 or TRBD2 (5 bases each). The V end was cut by 0 bases, the J end by 2 bases, with 9 bases between. The CDR3 has 14 residues. Germline loops: CDR1 SGHKS, CDR2 YYEKEE (reference sequence). The CDR3 DNA reads TGTGCCAGCAGCTTGGTGGGGCGGGCCTACGAGCAGTACTTC. The encoded protein is CASSLVGRAYEQYF.

The chain has TRBV19 and TRBJ1-5, with a tentative D call TRBD1 (5 bases). The V and J ends lost 8 bases and 7 bases respectively, with 15 bases between them. CDR1 and CDR2 from the germline V gene are LNHDA and SQIVND (reference sequence). The CDR3 sequence is 13 residues long. CDR3 DNA: TGTGCCAGTTCTCCCCAGGGAGGCCAGCCCCAGCATTTT. This encodes CASSPQGGQPQHF.

The V call is TRBV6-5, the J call TRBJ1-6, with unresolved D. V lost 2 bases and J 6 bases, leaving 2 bases between the germline ends. CDR3 size: 12 residues. The germline CDR1 and CDR2 sequences are MNHEY and SVGAGI. The CDR3 is CASSYPNSPLHF. The CDR3 DNA is TGTGCCAGCAGTTACCCTAATTCACCCCTCCACTTT.

The V and J genes are TRBV11-2 and TRBJ2-2; D not resolved. This CDR3 has 11 amino acids. V lost 5 bases, J lost 5 bases, and 3 bases lay in between. Germline V gene lookup returns CDR1 SGHAT and CDR2 FQNNGV. The chain's CDR3 is CASSLTGELFF. The CDR3 nucleotides are TGTGCCAGCAGCCTTACCGGGGAGCTGTTTTTT.

The chain employs TRBV5-1 and TRBJ1-2, with 7 bases aligning to TRBD1. The CDR3 loop spans 14 amino acids. Germline CDR1 reads SGHRS; CDR2 reads YFSETQ. J gave up 7 bases and V 4 bases, and 10 bases lay outside the gene matches. The DNA of the CDR3 is TGCGCCAGCAGCAACCGGGACAGACTCTCTGGCTACACCTTC. This sequence encodes CASSNRDRLSGYTF.

This chain links TRBV2 with TRBJ2-1; 14 bases are shared with TRBD2. This CDR3 has 17 amino acids. The germline gives CDR1 SNHLY, CDR2 FYNNEI. Germline trimming cut 0 bases from V and 10 bases from J; bases unmatched to any gene: 8. The CDR3 loop reads CASSEAMGLAGVGEQFF. In DNA, the CDR3 is TGTGCCAGCAGTGAAGCGATGGGACTAGCGGGAGTCGGCGAGCAGTTCTTC.

This chain links TRBV14 with TRBJ1-1; 10 bases are a match to TRBD1. CDR1 and CDR2 from the germline V gene are SGHDN and FVKESK. V shed 2 bases, J shed 4 bases, and the junction held 1 base outside the gene matches. CDR3 length equals 14 residues. The CDR3 sequence is CASSQRDRGTEAFF. CDR3 in DNA: TGTGCCAGCAGCCAACGGGACAGGGGCACTGAAGCTTTCTTT. The variable domain in full, with the rest retrieved from reference TRBV14 and TRBJ1-1, is EAGVTQFPSHSVIEKGQTVTLRCDPISGHDNLYWYRRVMGKEIKFLLHFVKESKQDESGMPNNRFLAERTGGTYSTLKVQPAELEDSGVYFCASSQRDRGTEAFFGQGTRLTVV.

The V call is TRBV5-1, the J call TRBJ2-7; D possibly corresponds to TRBD1 (6 bases). Germline V lookup: CDR1 SGHRS, CDR2 YFSETQ. This CDR3 is 11 amino acids long. V was pared by 5 bases and J by 4 bases, with 7 bases between. The DNA of the CDR3 is TGCGCCAGCAGGCAGGGGTACGAGCAGTACTTC. Protein: CASRQGYEQYF. Variable domain in full (rest from reference TRBV5-1 and TRBJ2-7): KAGVTQTPRYLIKTRGQQVTLSCSPISGHRSVSWYQQTPGQGLQFLFEYFSETQRNKGNFPGRFSGRQFSNSRSEMNVSTLELGDSALYLCASRQGYEQYFGPGTRLTVT.

This sequence joins TRBV15 and TRBJ2-7; 9 bases line up with TRBD1. In germline, CDR1 is LNHNV, CDR2 YYDKDF (reference sequence). V lost 1 base and J lost 6; bases outside the gene matches: 7. This CDR3 has 15 residues. The CDR3 DNA follows: TGTGCCACCAGCAGAGTGGACAGGGGCGCAATCGAGCAGTACTTC. Its translation is CATSRVDRGAIEQYF.

The chain joins TRBV19 to TRBJ2-4, with D possibly matching TRBD2 (5 bases). There are 13 residues in the CDR3. The V end lost 3 bases, the J end lost 7 bases, and 10 bases lay between the germline ends. Germline V gene data show CDR1 as LNHDA and CDR2 as SQIVND (reference sequence). The CDR3 protein is CASSMAGSNIQYF. CDR3 nucleotide sequence: TGTGCCAGTAGTATGGCGGGCTCGAACATTCAGTACTTC.

The CDR3 region is CASSLVGDRNEKLFF. CDR3 coding DNA: TGCGCCAGCAGCTTGGTCGGCGATCGGAATGAAAAACTGTTTTTT. This rearrangement joins TRBV5-1 to TRBJ1-4; D unclear. Per the germline V gene, CDR1 is SGHRS and CDR2 is YFSETQ. The V end was cut by 0 bases, the J end by 5 bases, with 11 bases between. The CDR3 has 15 amino acids. Drawing the rest from reference TRBV5-1 and TRBJ1-4, the complete variable domain is KAGVTQTPRYLIKTRGQQVTLSCSPISGHRSVSWYQQTPGQGLQFLFEYFSETQRNKGNFPGRFSGRQFSNSRSEMNVSTLELGDSALYLCASSLVGDRNEKLFFGSGTQLSVL.

This clone appeared a single time. The chain combines TRBV5-4 with TRBJ2-1, with D possibly TRBD1 on 6 matching bases. The ends were cut back, 4 bases at V and 4 bases at J, with 12 bases in the middle. The CDR3 loop spans 14 amino acids. The germline V gene encodes CDR1 SGHNT and CDR2 YYREEE (reference sequence). The CDR3 DNA sequence: TGTGCCAGCAGCCTGAGGACAGCTTACAATGAGCAGTTCTTC. As protein: CASSLRTAYNEQFF.

CDR3 nucleotide sequence: TGTGCCAGCAGCTTAGAATCGAGTAGCGCACCCTACGAGCAGTACTTC. Translated: CASSLESSSAPYEQYF. The chain has TRBV7-9 and TRBJ2-7; maybe TRBD2 (5 bases). Deletions cut 1 base from V and 2 bases from J, with 15 bases between. The CDR3 covers 16 residues. The V gene's germline CDR1 is SEHNR and CDR2 FQNEAQ (reference sequence).

The J gene is TRBJ1-2, the V gene TRBV9; possibly TRBD1 for D (5 bases). Trimming shortened V by 3 bases and J by 4 bases, and 7 bases separated the two germline ends. The CDR3 is 12 residues long. Germline CDR1 reads SGDLS; CDR2 reads YYNGEE. The CDR3 reads CASSAQGYGYTF. CDR3 nucleotide sequence: TGTGCCAGCAGCGCTCAGGGCTATGGCTACACCTTC. The full variable domain, in which reference TRBV9 and TRBJ1-2 provide the parts outside the CDR3, is DSGVTQTPKHLITATGQRVTLRCSPRSGDLSVYWYQQSLDQGLQFLIQYYNGEERAKGNILERFSAQQFPDLHSELNLSSLELGDSALYFCASSAQGYGYTFGSGTRLTVV.

V usage is TRBV7-9 and J usage is TRBJ1-1, with unresolved D. This CDR3 spans 11 amino acids. Per germline, CDR1 SEHNR and CDR2 FQNEAQ (reference sequence). Trimming stripped 2 bases from V and 11 bases from J, with 9 bases between. CDR3 loop: CASSLSGVAFF. The CDR3 nucleotides read TGTGCCAGCAGCTTATCCGGGGTCGCTTTCTTT.

This sequence joins TRBV15 and TRBJ1-4; TRBD1 matches 8 bases. The CDR3 totals 15 residues. Germline V gene data show CDR1 as LNHNV and CDR2 as YYDKDF (reference sequence). Losses at the gene ends were 0 bases for V and 8 bases for J; bases not matched to a gene: 5. The CDR3 DNA reads TGTGCCACCAGCAGAGATGCGACAGGGGTCGAAAAACTGTTTTTT. Protein product: CATSRDATGVEKLFF.

The V gene is TRBV10-3, the J gene TRBJ2-2; D remains unclear. Trimming removed 0 bases from V and 0 bases from J, with 8 bases in between. This CDR3 contains 16 residues. Per germline, CDR1 ENHRY and CDR2 SYGVKD. CDR3 in amino acids: CAISESRQANTGELFF. The CDR3 DNA reads as TGTGCCATCAGTGAGTCAAGGCAGGCGAACACCGGGGAGCTGTTTTTT.